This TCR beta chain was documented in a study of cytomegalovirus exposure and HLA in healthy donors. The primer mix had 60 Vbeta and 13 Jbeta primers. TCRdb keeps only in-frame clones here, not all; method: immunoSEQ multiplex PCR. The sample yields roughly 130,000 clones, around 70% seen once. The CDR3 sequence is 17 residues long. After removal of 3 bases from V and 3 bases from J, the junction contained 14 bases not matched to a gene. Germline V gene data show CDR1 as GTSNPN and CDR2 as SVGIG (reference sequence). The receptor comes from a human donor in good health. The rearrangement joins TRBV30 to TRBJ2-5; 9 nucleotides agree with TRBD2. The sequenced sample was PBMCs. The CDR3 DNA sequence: TGTGCCTGGAGCACCCCCCTTACTAGCGGGCCAAAAGAGACCCAGTACTTC. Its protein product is CAWSTPLTSGPKETQYF.